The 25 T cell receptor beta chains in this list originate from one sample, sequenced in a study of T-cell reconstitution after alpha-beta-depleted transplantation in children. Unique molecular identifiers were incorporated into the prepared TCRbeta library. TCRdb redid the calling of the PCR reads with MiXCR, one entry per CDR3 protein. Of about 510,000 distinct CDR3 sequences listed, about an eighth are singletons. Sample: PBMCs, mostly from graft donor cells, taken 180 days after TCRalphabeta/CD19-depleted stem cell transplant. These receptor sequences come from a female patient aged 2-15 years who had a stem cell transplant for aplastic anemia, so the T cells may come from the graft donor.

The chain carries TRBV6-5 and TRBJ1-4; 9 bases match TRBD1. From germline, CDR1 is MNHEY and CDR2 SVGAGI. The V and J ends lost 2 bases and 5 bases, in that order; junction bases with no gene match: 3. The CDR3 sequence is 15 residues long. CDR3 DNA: TGTGCCAGCAGTTACCGACAGGGGGGGAATGAAAAACTGTTTTTT. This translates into CASSYRQGGNEKLFF.

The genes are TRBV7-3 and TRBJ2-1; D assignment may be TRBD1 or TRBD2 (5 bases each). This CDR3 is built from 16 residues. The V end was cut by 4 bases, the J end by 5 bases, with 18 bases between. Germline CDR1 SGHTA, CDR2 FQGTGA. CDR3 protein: CASSSAAGTIDNEQFF. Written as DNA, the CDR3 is TGTGCCAGCAGCTCCGCCGCCGGGACCATCGACAATGAGCAGTTCTTC.

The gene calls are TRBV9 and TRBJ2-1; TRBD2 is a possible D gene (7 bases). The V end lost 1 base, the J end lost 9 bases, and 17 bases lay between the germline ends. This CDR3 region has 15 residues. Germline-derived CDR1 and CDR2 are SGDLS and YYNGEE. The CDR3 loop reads CASSVSSAGAAEQFF. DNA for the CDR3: TGTGCCAGCAGCGTAAGTTCGGCGGGGGCGGCTGAGCAGTTCTTC.

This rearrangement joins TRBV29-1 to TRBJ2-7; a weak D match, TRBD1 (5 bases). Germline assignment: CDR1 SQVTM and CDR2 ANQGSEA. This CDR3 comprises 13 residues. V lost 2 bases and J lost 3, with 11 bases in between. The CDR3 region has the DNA TGCAGCGTTGAAATCGACAGAGACTACGAGCAGTACTTC. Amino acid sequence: CSVEIDRDYEQYF.

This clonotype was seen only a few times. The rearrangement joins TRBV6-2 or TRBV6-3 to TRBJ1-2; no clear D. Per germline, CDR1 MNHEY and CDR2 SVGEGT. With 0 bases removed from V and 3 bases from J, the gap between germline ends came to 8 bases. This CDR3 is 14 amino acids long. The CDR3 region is CASSYSFRHYGYTF. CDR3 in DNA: TGTGCCAGCAGTTACTCCTTCCGCCACTATGGCTACACCTTC.

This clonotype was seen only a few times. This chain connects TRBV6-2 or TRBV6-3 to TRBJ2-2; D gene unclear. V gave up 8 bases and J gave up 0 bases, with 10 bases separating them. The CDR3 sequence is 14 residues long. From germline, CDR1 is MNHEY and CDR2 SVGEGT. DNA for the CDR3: TGTGCCAGCCGTCCCAGGCCGAACACCGGGGAGCTGTTTTTT. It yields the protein CASRPRPNTGELFF.

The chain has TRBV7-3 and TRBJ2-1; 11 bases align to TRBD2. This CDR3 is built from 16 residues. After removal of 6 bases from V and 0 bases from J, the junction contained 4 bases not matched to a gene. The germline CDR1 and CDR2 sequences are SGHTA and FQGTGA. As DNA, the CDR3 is TGTGCCAGCAGGAAGGGGACTAGCGGCTCCTACAATGAGCAGTTCTTC. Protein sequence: CASRKGTSGSYNEQFF.

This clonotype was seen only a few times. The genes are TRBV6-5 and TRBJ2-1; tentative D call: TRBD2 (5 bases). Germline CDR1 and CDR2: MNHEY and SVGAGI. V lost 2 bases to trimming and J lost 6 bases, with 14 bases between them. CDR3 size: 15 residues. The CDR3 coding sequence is TGTGCCAGCAGTTACACCCTAGGACGGGGCAATGAGCAGTTCTTC. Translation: CASSYTLGRGNEQFF.

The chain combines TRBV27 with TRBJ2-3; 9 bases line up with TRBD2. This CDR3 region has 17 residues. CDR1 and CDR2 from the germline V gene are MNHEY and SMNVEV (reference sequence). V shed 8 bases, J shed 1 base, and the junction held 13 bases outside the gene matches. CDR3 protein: CASLLRGRAAGTDTQYF. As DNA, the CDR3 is TGTGCCAGCTTATTACGCGGGAGGGCCGCGGGCACAGATACGCAGTATTTT.

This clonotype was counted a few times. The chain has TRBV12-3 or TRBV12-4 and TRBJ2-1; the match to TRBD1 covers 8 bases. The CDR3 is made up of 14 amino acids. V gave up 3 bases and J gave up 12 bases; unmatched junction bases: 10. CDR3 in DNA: TGTGCCAGCAGTTTCAGAGGGACAGGAATGGGGCAGTTCTTC. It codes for CASSFRGTGMGQFF.

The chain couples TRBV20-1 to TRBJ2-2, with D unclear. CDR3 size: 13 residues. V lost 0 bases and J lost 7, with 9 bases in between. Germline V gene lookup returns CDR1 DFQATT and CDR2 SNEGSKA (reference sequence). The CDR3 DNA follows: TGCAGTGCTAGAGACAGGTTGCTCGGGGAGCTGTTTTTT. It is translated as CSARDRLLGELFF.

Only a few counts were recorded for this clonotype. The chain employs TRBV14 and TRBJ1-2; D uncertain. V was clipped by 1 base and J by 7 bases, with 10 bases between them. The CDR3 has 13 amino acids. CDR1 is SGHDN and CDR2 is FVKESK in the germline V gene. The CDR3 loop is CASSQVRLAGYTF. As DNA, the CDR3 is TGTGCCAGCAGCCAAGTAAGGCTGGCTGGCTACACCTTC.

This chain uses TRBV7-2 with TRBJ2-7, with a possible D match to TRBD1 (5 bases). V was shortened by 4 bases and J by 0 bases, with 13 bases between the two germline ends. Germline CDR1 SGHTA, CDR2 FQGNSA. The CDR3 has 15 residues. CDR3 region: CASSWQGSSSYEQYF. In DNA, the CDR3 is TGTGCCAGCAGCTGGCAGGGCTCGAGCTCCTACGAGCAGTACTTC.

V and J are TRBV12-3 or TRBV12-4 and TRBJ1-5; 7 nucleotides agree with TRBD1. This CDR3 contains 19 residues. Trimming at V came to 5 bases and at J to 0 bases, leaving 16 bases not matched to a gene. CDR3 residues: CASSLRGTELLYSNQPQHF. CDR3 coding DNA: TGTGCCAGCAGTCTACGCGGGACAGAACTCCTCTATAGCAATCAGCCCCAGCATTTT.

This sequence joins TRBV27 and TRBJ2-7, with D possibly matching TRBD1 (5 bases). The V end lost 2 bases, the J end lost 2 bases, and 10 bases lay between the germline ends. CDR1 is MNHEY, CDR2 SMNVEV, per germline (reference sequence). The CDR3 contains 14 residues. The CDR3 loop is CASSLRPGPYEQYF. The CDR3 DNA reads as TGTGCCAGCAGTTTAAGGCCAGGGCCCTACGAGCAGTACTTC.

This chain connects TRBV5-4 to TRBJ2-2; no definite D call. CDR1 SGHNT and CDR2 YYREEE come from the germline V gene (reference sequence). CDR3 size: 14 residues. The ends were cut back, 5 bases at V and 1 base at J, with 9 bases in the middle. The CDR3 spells CASRRDLNTGELFF. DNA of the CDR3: TGTGCCAGCAGGCGAGATCTGAACACCGGGGAGCTGTTTTTT.

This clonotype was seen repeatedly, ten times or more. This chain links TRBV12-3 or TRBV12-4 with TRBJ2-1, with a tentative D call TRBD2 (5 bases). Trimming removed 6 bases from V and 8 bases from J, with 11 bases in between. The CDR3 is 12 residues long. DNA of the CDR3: TGTGCCAGCAGCCAGCAGAGGGATGAGCAGTTCTTC. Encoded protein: CASSQQRDEQFF.

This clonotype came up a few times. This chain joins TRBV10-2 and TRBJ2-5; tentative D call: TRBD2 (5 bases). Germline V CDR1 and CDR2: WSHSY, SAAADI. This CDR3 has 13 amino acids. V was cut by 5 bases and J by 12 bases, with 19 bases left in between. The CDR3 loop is CASSRRDGNQKYF. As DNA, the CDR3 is TGCGCCAGCAGTAGAAGAGACGGGAACCAGAAGTACTTC.

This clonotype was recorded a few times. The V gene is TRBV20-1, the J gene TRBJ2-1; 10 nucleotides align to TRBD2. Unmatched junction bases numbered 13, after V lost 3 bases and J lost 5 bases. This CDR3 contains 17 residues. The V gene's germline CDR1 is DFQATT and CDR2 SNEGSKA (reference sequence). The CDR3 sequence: CSASAASGSAVDNEQFF. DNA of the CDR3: TGCAGTGCTAGTGCGGCTAGCGGGAGCGCCGTCGACAATGAGCAGTTCTTC.

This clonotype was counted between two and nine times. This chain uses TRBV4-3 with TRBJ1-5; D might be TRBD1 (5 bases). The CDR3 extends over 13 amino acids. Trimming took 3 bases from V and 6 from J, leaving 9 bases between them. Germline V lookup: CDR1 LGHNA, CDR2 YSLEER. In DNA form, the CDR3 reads TGCGCCAGCAGCCAGGGCAGGGCTCAGCCCCAGCATTTT. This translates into CASSQGRAQPQHF.

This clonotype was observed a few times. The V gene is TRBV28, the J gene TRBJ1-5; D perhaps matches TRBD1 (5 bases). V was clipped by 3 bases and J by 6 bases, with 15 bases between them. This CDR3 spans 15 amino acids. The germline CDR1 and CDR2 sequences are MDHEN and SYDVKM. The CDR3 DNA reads TGTGCCAGCAGTTTCGGGGGACGGTGGCGTCAGCCCCAGCATTTT. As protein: CASSFGGRWRQPQHF.

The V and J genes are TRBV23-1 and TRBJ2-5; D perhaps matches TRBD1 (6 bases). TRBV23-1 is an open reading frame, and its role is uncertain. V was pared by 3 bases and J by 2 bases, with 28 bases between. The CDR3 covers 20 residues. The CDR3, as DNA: TGCGCCAGCAGTCATCACACAGGGATTATGGGCTCCCGACTACAAGAGACCCAGTACTTC. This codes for CASSHHTGIMGSRLQETQYF.

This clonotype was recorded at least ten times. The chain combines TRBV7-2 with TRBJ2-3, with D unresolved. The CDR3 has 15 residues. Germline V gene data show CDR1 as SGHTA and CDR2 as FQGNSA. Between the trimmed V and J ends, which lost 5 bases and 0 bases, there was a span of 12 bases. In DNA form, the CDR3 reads TGTGCCAGCAGCCCCGGCGGTCCTAGCACAGATACGCAGTATTTT. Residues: CASSPGGPSTDTQYF.

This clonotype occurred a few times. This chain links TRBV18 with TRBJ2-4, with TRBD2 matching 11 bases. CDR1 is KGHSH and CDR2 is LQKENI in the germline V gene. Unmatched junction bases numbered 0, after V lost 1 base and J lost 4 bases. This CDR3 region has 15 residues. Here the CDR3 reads CASSPLAGGKNIQYF. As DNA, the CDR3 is TGTGCCAGCTCACCACTAGCGGGAGGGAAAAACATTCAGTACTTC. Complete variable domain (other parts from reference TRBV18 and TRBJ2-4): NAGVMQNPRHLVRRRGQEARLRCSPMKGHSHVYWYRQLPEEGLKFMVYLQKENIIDESGMPKERFSAEFPKEGPSILRIQQVVRGDSAAYFCASSPLAGGKNIQYFGAGTRLSVL.

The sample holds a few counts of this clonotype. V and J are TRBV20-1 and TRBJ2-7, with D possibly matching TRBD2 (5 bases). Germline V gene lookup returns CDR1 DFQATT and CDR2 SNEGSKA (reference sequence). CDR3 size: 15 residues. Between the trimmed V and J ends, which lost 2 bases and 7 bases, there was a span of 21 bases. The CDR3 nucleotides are TGCAGTGCTAGACCAACCCCAAGCAGAGCGGAAGAGCAGTACTTC. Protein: CSARPTPSRAEEQYF.